The clone carrying this TCR beta chain was observed a few times. These data come from a study of blood T cell repertoires in COVID-19. Study details: Italy, Spain and the United States were the sources of the convalescent and acute COVID-19 samples. The analysed material was cDNA or gDNA that came from T cells, B-cell-depleted T cells, or PBMCs.

Authors' methods: Reference gene primer amplification gave estimated nucleated cell counts. Sequenced by immunoSEQ multiplex PCR; TCRdb stores in-frame clones only, minus some. D and trimming were read from the DNA, whereas the V and J calls and clone size are those reported in that table. The table lists fewer than 250,000 clones, 82% of them singletons. Germline V gene sequence: CDR1 SGDLS, CDR2 YYNGEE. The CDR3 is made up of 16 amino acids. The germline V and J ends were trimmed by 3 bases and 1 base, with 14 bases remaining between them. The source is a woman older than 75 with acute or convalescent COVID-19. V and J are TRBV9 and TRBJ2-1, with TRBD2 as a possible D gene (6 bases). The sequencing sample was made of peripheral blood. The CDR3: CASSGVLGGSYNEQFF. The CDR3 DNA reads TGTGCCAGCAGCGGCGTTCTTGGGGGGTCCTACAATGAGCAGTTCTTC. Combining the CDR3 with reference TRBV9 and TRBJ2-1 gives the whole variable domain DSGVTQTPKHLITATGQRVTLRCSPRSGDLSVYWYQQSLDQGLQFLIQYYNGEERAKGNILERFSAQQFPDLHSELNLSSLELGDSALYFCASSGVLGGSYNEQFFGPGTRLTVL.